This note documents a single TCR beta chain sequence. Antigen: not known. These data belong to a study of early T cells in non-severe SARS-CoV-2 infection. Study-level background: Sequencing input comprised bulk RNA from unsorted whole blood; chain pairing was not available. General study points: There was a bias toward anti-spike CD8 responses in VDJdb matching, which missed private and CD4 specificities.

The CDR3 loop spans 17 amino acids. Trimming removed 3 bases at V and 0 bases at J, with 12 bases between. In the library, individual cDNA molecules carried attached unique molecular identifiers. TCRdb itself ran the 5' RACE reads through MiXCR, one entry per CDR3 protein. This table has fewer than 120,000 distinct CDR3 sequences, approximately 12% appearing once. The TCR comes from an adult who was a healthcare worker with PCR-confirmed SARS-CoV-2 infection or an uninfected control (not recorded which). Sequencing was performed on whole blood, taken at baseline. The chain has TRBV12-3 or TRBV12-4 and TRBJ2-6; D uncertain. CDR3 coding DNA: TGTGCCAGCAGTTTTTTGGGCGGTCGCTCTGGGGCCAACGTCCTGACTTTC. Amino acids: CASSFLGGRSGANVLTF.